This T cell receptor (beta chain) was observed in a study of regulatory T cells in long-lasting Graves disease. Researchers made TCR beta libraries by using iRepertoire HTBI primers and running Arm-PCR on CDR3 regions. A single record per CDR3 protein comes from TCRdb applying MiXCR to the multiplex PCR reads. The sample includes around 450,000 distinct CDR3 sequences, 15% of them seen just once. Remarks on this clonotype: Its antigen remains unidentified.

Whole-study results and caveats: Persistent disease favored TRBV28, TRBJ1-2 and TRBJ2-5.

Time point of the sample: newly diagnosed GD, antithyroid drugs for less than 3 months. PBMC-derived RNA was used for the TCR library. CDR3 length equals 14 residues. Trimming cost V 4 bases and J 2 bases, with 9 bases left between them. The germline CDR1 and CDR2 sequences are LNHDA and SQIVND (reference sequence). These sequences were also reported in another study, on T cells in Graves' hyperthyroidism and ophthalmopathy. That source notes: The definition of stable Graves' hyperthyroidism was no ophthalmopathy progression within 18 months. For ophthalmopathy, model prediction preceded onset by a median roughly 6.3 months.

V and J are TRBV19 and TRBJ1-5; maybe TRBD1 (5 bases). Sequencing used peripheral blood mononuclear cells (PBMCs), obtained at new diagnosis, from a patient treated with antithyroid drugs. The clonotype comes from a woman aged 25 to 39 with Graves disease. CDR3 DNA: TGTGCCAGTAGTACGGACATGGGCAATCAGCCCCAGCATTTT. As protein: CASSTDMGNQPQHF. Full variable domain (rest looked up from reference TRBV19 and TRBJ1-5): DGGITQSPKYLFRKEGQNVTLSCEQNLNHDAMYWYRQDPGQGLRLIYYSQIVNDFQKGDIAEGYSVSREKKESFPLTVTSAQKNPTAFYLCASSTDMGNQPQHFGDGTRLSIL.